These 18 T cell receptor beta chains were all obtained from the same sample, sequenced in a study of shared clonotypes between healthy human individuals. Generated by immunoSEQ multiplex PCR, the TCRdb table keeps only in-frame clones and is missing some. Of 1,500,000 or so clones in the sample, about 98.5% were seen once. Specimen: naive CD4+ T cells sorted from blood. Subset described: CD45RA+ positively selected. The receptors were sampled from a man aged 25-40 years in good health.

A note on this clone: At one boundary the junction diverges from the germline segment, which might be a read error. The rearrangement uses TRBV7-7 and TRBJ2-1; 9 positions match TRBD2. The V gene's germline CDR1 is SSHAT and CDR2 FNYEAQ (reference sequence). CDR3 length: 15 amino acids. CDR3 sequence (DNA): TGTGCTAGCAGCGGGCGGGAGGGCCCCTACAATGAGCAGTTCTTC. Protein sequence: CASSGREGPYNEQFF. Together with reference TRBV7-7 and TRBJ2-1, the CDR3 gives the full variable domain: GAGVSQSPRYKVTKRGQDVTLRCDPISSHATLYWYQQALGQGPEFLTYFNYEAQPDKSGLPSDRFSAERPEGSISTLTIQRTEQRDSAMYRCASSGREGPYNEQFFGPGTRLTVL.

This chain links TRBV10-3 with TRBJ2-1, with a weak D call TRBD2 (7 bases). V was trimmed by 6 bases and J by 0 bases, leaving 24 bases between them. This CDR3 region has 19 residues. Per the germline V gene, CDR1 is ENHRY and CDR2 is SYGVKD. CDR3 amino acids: CAIRGQKASSGDSYNEQFF. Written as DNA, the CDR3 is TGTGCCATCAGAGGACAGAAAGCCTCTAGCGGTGACTCCTACAATGAGCAGTTCTTC.

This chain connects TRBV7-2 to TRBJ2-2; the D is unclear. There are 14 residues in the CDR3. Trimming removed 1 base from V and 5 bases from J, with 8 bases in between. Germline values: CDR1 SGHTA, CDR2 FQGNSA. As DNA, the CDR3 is TGTGCCAGCAGCTTAGATCCGAGGACCGGGGAGCTGTTTTTT. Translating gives CASSLDPRTGELFF.

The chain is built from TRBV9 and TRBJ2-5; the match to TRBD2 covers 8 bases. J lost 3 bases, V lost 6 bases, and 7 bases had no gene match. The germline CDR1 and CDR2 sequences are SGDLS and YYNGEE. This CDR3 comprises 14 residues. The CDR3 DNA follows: TGTGCCAGCAACGAAGCGGGAGCTGAAGAGACCCAGTACTTC. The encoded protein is CASNEAGAEETQYF. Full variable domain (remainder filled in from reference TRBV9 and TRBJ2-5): DSGVTQTPKHLITATGQRVTLRCSPRSGDLSVYWYQQSLDQGLQFLIQYYNGEERAKGNILERFSAQQFPDLHSELNLSSLELGDSALYFCASNEAGAEETQYFGPGTRLLVL.

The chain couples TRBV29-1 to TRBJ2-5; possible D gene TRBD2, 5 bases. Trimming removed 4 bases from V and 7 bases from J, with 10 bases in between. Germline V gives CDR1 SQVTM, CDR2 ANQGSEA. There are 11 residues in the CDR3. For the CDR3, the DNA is TGCAGCGTTGGGCCCCGGGGGACCCAGTACTTC. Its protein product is CSVGPRGTQYF. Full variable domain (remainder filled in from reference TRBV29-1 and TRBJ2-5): SAVISQKPSRDICQRGTSLTIQCQVDSQVTMMFWYRQQPGQSLTLIATANQGSEATYESGFVIDKFPISRPNLTFSTLTVSNMSPEDSSIYLCSVGPRGTQYFGPGTRLLVL.

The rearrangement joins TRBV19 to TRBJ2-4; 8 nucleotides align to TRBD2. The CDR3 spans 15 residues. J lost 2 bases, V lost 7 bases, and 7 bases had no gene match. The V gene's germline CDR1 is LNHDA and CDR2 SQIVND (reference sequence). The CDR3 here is CASTQSGGSKNIQYF. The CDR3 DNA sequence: TGTGCCAGTACCCAAAGCGGGGGATCCAAAAACATTCAGTACTTC.

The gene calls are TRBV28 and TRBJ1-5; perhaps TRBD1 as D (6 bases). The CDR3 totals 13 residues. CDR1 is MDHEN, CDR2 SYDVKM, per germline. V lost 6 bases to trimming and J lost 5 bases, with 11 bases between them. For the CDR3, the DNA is TGTGCCAGCAGCAAACAGGGTCATCAGCCCCAGCATTTT. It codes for CASSKQGHQPQHF.

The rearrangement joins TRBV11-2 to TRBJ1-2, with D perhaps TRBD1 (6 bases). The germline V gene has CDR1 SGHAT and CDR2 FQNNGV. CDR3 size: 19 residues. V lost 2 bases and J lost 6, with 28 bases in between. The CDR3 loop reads CASSLSSQTGTGSGNGYTF. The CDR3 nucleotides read TGTGCCAGCAGCTTAAGCAGTCAGACCGGAACAGGGTCTGGAAATGGCTACACCTTC.

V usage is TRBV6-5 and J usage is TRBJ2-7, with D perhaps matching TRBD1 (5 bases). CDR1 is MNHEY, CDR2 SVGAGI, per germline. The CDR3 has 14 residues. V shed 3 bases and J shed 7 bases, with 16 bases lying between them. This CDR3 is CASSYRLTVYEQYF. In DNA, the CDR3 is TGTGCCAGCAGTTATCGATTGACAGTATATGAGCAGTACTTC.

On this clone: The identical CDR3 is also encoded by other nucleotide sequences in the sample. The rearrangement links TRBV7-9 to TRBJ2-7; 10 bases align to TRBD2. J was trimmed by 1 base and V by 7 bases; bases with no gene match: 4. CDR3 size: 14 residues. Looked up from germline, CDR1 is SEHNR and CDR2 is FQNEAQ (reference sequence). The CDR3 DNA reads TGTGCCAGCACCCGGACTAGCGGATCCTACGAGCAGTACTTC. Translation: CASTRTSGSYEQYF.

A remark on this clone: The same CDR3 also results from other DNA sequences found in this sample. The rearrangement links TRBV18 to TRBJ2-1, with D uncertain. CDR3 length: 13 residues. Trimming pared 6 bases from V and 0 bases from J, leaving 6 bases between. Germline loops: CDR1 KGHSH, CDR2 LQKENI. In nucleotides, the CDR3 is TGTGCCAGCTCTCCCAGCTCCTACAATGAGCAGTTCTTC. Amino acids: CASSPSSYNEQFF. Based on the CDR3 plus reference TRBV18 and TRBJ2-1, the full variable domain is NAGVMQNPRHLVRRRGQEARLRCSPMKGHSHVYWYRQLPEEGLKFMVYLQKENIIDESGMPKERFSAEFPKEGPSILRIQQVVRGDSAAYFCASSPSSYNEQFFGPGTRLTVL.

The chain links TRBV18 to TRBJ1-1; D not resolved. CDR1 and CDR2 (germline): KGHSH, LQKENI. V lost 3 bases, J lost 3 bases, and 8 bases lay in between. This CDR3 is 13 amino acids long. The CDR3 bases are TGTGCCAGCTCACCGATCCCAGACACTGAAGCTTTCTTT. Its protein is CASSPIPDTEAFF. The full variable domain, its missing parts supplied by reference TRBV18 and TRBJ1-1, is NAGVMQNPRHLVRRRGQEARLRCSPMKGHSHVYWYRQLPEEGLKFMVYLQKENIIDESGMPKERFSAEFPKEGPSILRIQQVVRGDSAAYFCASSPIPDTEAFFGQGTRLTVV.

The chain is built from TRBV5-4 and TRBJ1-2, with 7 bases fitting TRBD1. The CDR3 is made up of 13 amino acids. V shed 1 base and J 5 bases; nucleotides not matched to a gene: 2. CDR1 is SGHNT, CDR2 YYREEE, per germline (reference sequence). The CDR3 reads CASSLQGVYGYTF. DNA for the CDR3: TGTGCCAGCAGCTTGCAGGGGGTTTATGGCTACACCTTC.

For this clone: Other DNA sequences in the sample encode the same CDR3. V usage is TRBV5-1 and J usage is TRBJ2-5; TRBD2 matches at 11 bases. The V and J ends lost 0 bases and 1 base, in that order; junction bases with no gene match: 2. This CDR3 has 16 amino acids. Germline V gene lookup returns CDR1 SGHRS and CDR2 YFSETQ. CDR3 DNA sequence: TGCGCCAGCAGCTTGGTTCTAGCGGGAGGCCAAGAGACCCAGTACTTC. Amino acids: CASSLVLAGGQETQYF. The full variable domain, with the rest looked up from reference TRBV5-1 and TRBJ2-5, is KAGVTQTPRYLIKTRGQQVTLSCSPISGHRSVSWYQQTPGQGLQFLFEYFSETQRNKGNFPGRFSGRQFSNSRSEMNVSTLELGDSALYLCASSLVLAGGQETQYFGPGTRLLVL.

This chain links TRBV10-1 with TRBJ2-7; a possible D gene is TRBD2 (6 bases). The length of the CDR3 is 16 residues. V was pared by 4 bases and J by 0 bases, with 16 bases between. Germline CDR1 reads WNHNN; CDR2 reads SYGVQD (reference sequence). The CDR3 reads CASSVPVEGFSYEQYF. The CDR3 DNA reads TGCGCCAGCAGTGTTCCCGTGGAGGGCTTCTCCTACGAGCAGTACTTC.

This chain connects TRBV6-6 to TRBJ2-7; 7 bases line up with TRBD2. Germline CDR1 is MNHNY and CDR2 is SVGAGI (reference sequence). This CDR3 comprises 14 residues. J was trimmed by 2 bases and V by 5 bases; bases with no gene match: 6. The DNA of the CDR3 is TGTGCCAGCAGTCCGTCTAGCGGTACCTACGAGCAGTACTTC. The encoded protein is CASSPSSGTYEQYF.

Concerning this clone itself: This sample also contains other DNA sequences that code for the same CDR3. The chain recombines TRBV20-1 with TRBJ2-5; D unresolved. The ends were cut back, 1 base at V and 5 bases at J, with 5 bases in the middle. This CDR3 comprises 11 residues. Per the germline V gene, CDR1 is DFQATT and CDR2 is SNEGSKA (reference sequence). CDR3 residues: CSARVGETQYF. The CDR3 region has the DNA TGCAGTGCTAGAGTAGGTGAGACCCAGTACTTC.

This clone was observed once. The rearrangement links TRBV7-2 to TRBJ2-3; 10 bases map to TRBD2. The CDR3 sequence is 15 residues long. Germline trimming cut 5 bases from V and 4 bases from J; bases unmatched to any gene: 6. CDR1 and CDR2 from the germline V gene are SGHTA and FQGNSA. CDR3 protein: CASSAAGGRPDTQYF. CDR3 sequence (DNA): TGTGCCAGCAGCGCAGCGGGAGGGCGGCCAGATACGCAGTATTTT.